The next 5 T cell receptor beta chains were all read from a single sample in a study of T cell changes during pregnancy in multiple sclerosis. Assay: immunoSEQ multiplex PCR; the TCRdb copy retains only in-frame clones and omits some. In the table there are 70,000 or so clones, 91% of which are singletons. The specimen was peripheral blood, collected in the third trimester of pregnancy. The receptors here all came from a female donor in good health, enrolled as a control in a pregnancy study.

The V call is TRBV5-6, the J call TRBJ1-6; D is uncertain. V gave up 0 bases and J gave up 8 bases, with 9 bases separating them. Germline CDR1 and CDR2: SGHDT and YYEEEE. CDR3 length equals 14 residues. DNA for the CDR3: TGTGCCAGCAGCTTGGGCCAGGCCTATTCACCCCTCCACTTT. Protein: CASSLGQAYSPLHF.

This sequence joins TRBV5-1 and TRBJ2-5, with 10 bases fitting TRBD2. Germline CDR1 and CDR2: SGHRS and YFSETQ. CDR3 length: 18 residues. Trimming removed 2 bases from V and 2 bases from J; junction bases left unmatched: 12. The CDR3, as DNA: TGCGCCAGCAGCTTAAGGAGACTAGCGGGTCTATATCAAGAGACCCAGTACTTC. This sequence encodes CASSLRRLAGLYQETQYF.

With respect to this clone: A read error may account for a junction end that differs from germline. The chain joins TRBV6-5 to TRBJ1-1; unclear D gene. The CDR3 has 12 amino acids. Germline V gene sequence: CDR1 MNHEY, CDR2 SVGAGI. The DNA of the CDR3 is TGTGCCAGCAGTTACTCGAACTCTGAAGCTTTCTTT. It encodes CASSYSNSEAFF.

The gene calls are TRBV7-2 and TRBJ2-3, with a tentative D call TRBD2 (6 bases). V dropped 8 bases and J dropped 0 bases, with 12 bases sitting between them. This CDR3 comprises 14 residues. Germline assignment: CDR1 SGHTA and CDR2 FQGNSA. The CDR3 region has the DNA TGTGCCAGCGGGCTAGCGCGCAGCACAGATACGCAGTATTTT. Its protein is CASGLARSTDTQYF.

This clone showed up just once. The rearrangement joins TRBV9 to TRBJ1-2; TRBD1 matches at 7 bases. Unmatched junction bases numbered 2, after V lost 0 bases and J lost 3 bases. Germline V CDR1 and CDR2: SGDLS, YYNGEE. The length of the CDR3 is 14 residues. This CDR3 is CASSVDRGHYGYTF. In nucleotides, the CDR3 is TGTGCCAGCAGCGTAGACAGGGGACACTATGGCTACACCTTC.